A selection of T cell receptor beta chains follows, all from one sample in a study of T cell clonotyping in hematopoietic cell transplantation. Sequencing used immunoSEQ multiplex PCR; TCRdb keeps in-frame clones, though not all of them. Here the sample spans around 14,000 clones, approximately 95% being singletons. This sample comprised PBMCs, obtained 30 days after allogeneic stem cell transplant. All receptors come from a male patient between 60 and 69 years old who had an allogeneic stem cell transplant from an unrelated donor, so the T cells may come from the graft donor. Some clones in this sample may be carry-over from other donors' samples. The CDR3 runs from the conserved cysteine through the conserved F or W. The order of the fields is V gene, J gene, CDR3 protein.

v_call: TRBV10-3
j_call: TRBJ1-1
cdr3_aa: CAIRRQGPNTEAFF

v_call: TRBV4-1
j_call: TRBJ1-1
cdr3_aa: CASSQQGYTEAFF

v_call: TRBV5-1
j_call: TRBJ2-1
cdr3_aa: CASSDPGPYVNEQFF

v_call: TRBV10-2
j_call: TRBJ1-6
cdr3_aa: CASSLEGRNSPLHF

v_call: TRBV7-6
j_call: TRBJ2-1
cdr3_aa: CASSLASGGASYNEQFF

v_call: TRBV7-3
j_call: TRBJ2-5
cdr3_aa: CASSFSGGQKETQYF

v_call: TRBV13
j_call: TRBJ2-7
cdr3_aa: CASRGGAGQSYEQYF

v_call: TRBV9
j_call: TRBJ1-1
cdr3_aa: CASSALNTEAFF

v_call: TRBV7-2
j_call: TRBJ1-1
cdr3_aa: CASSLGGRISEAFF

v_call: TRBV2
j_call: TRBJ1-2
cdr3_aa: CASSGQGSGVGYTF

v_call: TRBV2
j_call: TRBJ1-2
cdr3_aa: CASRTEGATNYGYTF

v_call: TRBV10-3
j_call: TRBJ1-5
cdr3_aa: CAISESEDQPQHF

v_call: TRBV2
j_call: TRBJ2-7
cdr3_aa: CASSENAGVRAEQYF

v_call: TRBV9
j_call: TRBJ2-3
cdr3_aa: CASSLMVGGSTDTQYF

v_call: TRBV5-6
j_call: TRBJ2-5
cdr3_aa: CASSLVGRKETQYF

v_call: TRBV18
j_call: TRBJ1-1
cdr3_aa: CASSPDRTTEAFF

v_call: TRBV4-2
j_call: TRBJ1-1
cdr3_aa: CASSQEQGGTEAFF

v_call: TRBV5-4
j_call: TRBJ1-1
cdr3_aa: CASSPRTGVGTEAFF

v_call: TRBV19
j_call: TRBJ1-1
cdr3_aa: CASSHLGTEAFF

v_call: TRBV11-1
j_call: TRBJ2-1
cdr3_aa: CASSLLQEQFF

v_call: TRBV9
j_call: TRBJ2-5
cdr3_aa: CASSPGGGGRAQYF

v_call: TRBV5-6
j_call: TRBJ1-4
cdr3_aa: CASSLRMGTSLFF

v_call: TRBV6-5
j_call: TRBJ1-6
cdr3_aa: CASSYGGTGAASPLHF

v_call: TRBV27
j_call: TRBJ1-1
cdr3_aa: CASRALGDTEAFF

v_call: TRBV4-3
j_call: TRBJ2-2
cdr3_aa: CASSQEGQNTGELFF

v_call: TRBV11-2
j_call: TRBJ2-2
cdr3_aa: CASSLEGQGRSGELFF

v_call: TRBV29-1
j_call: TRBJ1-2
cdr3_aa: CSTEGVNGYTF

v_call: TRBV7-9
j_call: TRBJ1-2
cdr3_aa: CASSLIQGAEYYGYTF

v_call: TRBV4-1
j_call: TRBJ1-4
cdr3_aa: CASSRERLANEKLFF

v_call: TRBV4-1
j_call: TRBJ1-3
cdr3_aa: CASSQATGTQYF

v_call: TRBV6-1
j_call: TRBJ1-6
cdr3_aa: CASSERPQGTLSYNSPLHF

v_call: TRBV27
j_call: TRBJ2-7
cdr3_aa: CASSLRVGTGTYEQYF

v_call: TRBV2
j_call: TRBJ2-6
cdr3_aa: CASSDLGRSGANVLTF

v_call: TRBV27
j_call: TRBJ2-2
cdr3_aa: CASSLREVSLNTGELFF

v_call: TRBV4-2
j_call: TRBJ1-3
cdr3_aa: CASSQVWSSGNTIYF

v_call: TRBV5-1
j_call: TRBJ2-7
cdr3_aa: CASSLADTEFYEQYF

v_call: TRBV30
j_call: TRBJ1-1
cdr3_aa: CAWDGQGGTEAFF

v_call: TRBV6-6
j_call: TRBJ1-6
cdr3_aa: CASIQGGNSPLHF

v_call: TRBV19
j_call: TRBJ2-2
cdr3_aa: CASSIDREGYFREPNTGELFF

v_call: TRBV29-1
j_call: TRBJ2-7
cdr3_aa: CSVIRQGDEQYF

v_call: TRBV7-2
j_call: TRBJ2-7
cdr3_aa: CASSLAGFYEQYF

v_call: TRBV2
j_call: TRBJ2-5
cdr3_aa: CASSEERGPYPGETQYF

v_call: TRBV5-6
j_call: TRBJ1-1
cdr3_aa: CASSSTGATEAFF

v_call: TRBV2
j_call: TRBJ2-7
cdr3_aa: CASTGGTSSYEQYF